The clone carrying this T cell receptor (beta chain) was detected a few times. This entry comes from a study of T-cell memory formation after mild COVID-19. TCRdb independently ran MiXCR on the 5' RACE reads; one entry per CDR3 protein. The table shows roughly 280,000 distinct CDR3 sequences, with around 15% occurring only once. The CDR3 is 15 amino acids. The germline CDR1 and CDR2 sequences are LGHNA and YSLEER. V was clipped by 0 bases and J by 6 bases, with 12 bases between them. The sample taken for sequencing was PBMCs or a T cell subset sorted from them (not recorded which). This TCR came from a man between 18 and 29 years old who had mild COVID-19 (a few samples of this study predate the infection). Cell type and time point are not known. The chain links TRBV4-3 to TRBJ1-5, with unresolved D. In DNA form, the CDR3 reads TGCGCCAGCAGCCAAGAGTCGTTCGGGGTTCAGCCCCAGCATTTT. This translates into CASSQESFGVQPQHF.